The clone carrying this TCR beta chain was observed at least ten times. Its antigen is not known. This CDR3 has 13 residues. V dropped 4 bases and J dropped 2 bases, with 11 bases sitting between them. Germline assignment: CDR1 SQVTM and CDR2 ANQGSEA. This entry is derived from a study of early T cells in non-severe SARS-CoV-2 infection. Study-wide background: Chains from this unsorted whole-blood bulk RNA could not be paired. Findings and caveats of the study: Using VDJdb, the matching emphasized anti-spike CD8 responses while missing private and CD4 specificities.

Tagging with unique molecular identifiers was applied to individual cDNA molecules. From the 5' RACE reads, TCRdb called clonotypes with MiXCR, one entry per CDR3 protein. The table has 55,000 to 70,000 distinct CDR3 sequences, around 13% seen once. Specimen: whole blood. The TCR originated in an adult who was a healthcare worker with PCR-confirmed SARS-CoV-2 infection or an uninfected control (not recorded which). The chain has TRBV29-1 and TRBJ1-2; tentatively, D is TRBD1 (5 bases). CDR3 loop: CSVGGGSNYGYTF. CDR3 nucleotides: TGCAGCGTTGGTGGGGGGAGCAACTATGGCTACACCTTC.